This T cell receptor (beta chain) was sequenced during a study of beta chain features in type 1 diabetes. Regarding the study as a whole: cDNA-based reads could over-represent cells with high TCR expression.

The study reverse transcribed the entire isolated RNA, so it sequenced expressed TCRB transcripts. The method was immunoSEQ multiplex PCR; TCRdb's version includes in-frame clones alone and lacks a portion of them. The table includes hundreds of thousands of clones, less than 20% detected once. Germline assignment: CDR1 SGHNT and CDR2 YYREEE (reference sequence). V lost 1 base and J lost 6; bases outside the gene matches: 5. The CDR3 runs to 15 residues. In its sample, this clone was seen a few times. Its antigen is not identified. This clonotype was sampled from a man aged 18-30 years in good health. Specimen: naive CD4+ T cells from blood. The chain couples TRBV5-4 to TRBJ2-2, with 8 bases identical to TRBD1. CDR3 residues: CASSLKGRGPGELFF. DNA for the CDR3: TGTGCCAGCAGCTTGAAAGGCAGGGGGCCCGGGGAGCTGTTTTTT.